Following are 18 T cell receptor beta chains from one sample sequenced in a study of blood T cell repertoires in COVID-19. Sequencing was performed with immunoSEQ multiplex PCR; in TCRdb, only in-frame clones are kept and a portion is missing. The sample records 70,000 to 85,000 clones, approximately 80% being singletons. The sample was peripheral blood. The receptor set was obtained from a woman older than 75 with acute or convalescent COVID-19.

This clone was recorded once. The J gene is TRBJ1-5, the V gene TRBV6-1; D uncertain. The V end was cut by 2 bases, the J end by 4 bases, with 12 bases between. The V gene's germline CDR1 is MNHNS and CDR2 SASEGT. The CDR3 runs to 15 residues. The CDR3 nucleotides are TGTGCCAGCAGTGAAATAAAGCTCGGTAATCAGCCCCAGCATTTT. As protein: CASSEIKLGNQPQHF.

The V and J genes are TRBV12-5 and TRBJ2-5, with D tentatively TRBD1 (6 bases). Between the trimmed V and J ends, which lost 1 base and 0 bases, there was a span of 9 bases. This CDR3 is built from 15 residues. Germline V CDR1 and CDR2: LGHNT, FRNRAP. CDR3 sequence reads: CASGLGQGYQETQYF. CDR3 bases: TGTGCTAGTGGTTTGGGCCAGGGGTACCAAGAGACCCAGTACTTC.

The chain recombines TRBV19 with TRBJ2-1, with 8 bases that match TRBD1. Trimming cost V 3 bases and J 4 bases; bases outside gene matches: 5. CDR1 LNHDA and CDR2 SQIVND come from the germline V gene (reference sequence). The CDR3 is 15 residues long. CDR3 region: CASSMQGARYNEQFF. CDR3 DNA sequence: TGTGCCAGTAGTATGCAGGGGGCGCGATACAATGAGCAGTTCTTC.

This clone was seen a few times. In the same sample, other DNA sequences code for this CDR3. This chain links TRBV6-2 or TRBV6-3 with TRBJ2-1; 9 bases fit TRBD1. The CDR3 spans 15 residues. V trimming: 5 bases; J trimming: 7 bases; junction bases outside the gene matches: 9. The V gene's germline CDR1 is MNHEY and CDR2 SVGEGT. CDR3 DNA: TGTGCCAGCAGTAGGCCGGGACAGGGTTTGAATGAGCAGTTCTTC. Its translation is CASSRPGQGLNEQFF.

The CDR3 reads CASSLDGGAYEQYF. The CDR3 bases are TGTGCCAGCAGCTTAGATGGCGGGGCCTACGAGCAGTACTTC. The V gene is TRBV5-4, the J gene TRBJ2-7; perhaps TRBD2 as D (6 bases). The ends were cut back, 2 bases at V and 2 bases at J, with 11 bases in the middle. CDR1 is SGHNT, CDR2 YYREEE, per germline (reference sequence). This CDR3 region has 14 residues. Full variable domain (rest looked up from reference TRBV5-4 and TRBJ2-7): ETGVTQSPTHLIKTRGQQVTLRCSSQSGHNTVSWYQQALGQGPQFIFQYYREEENGRGNFPPRFSGLQFPNYSSELNVNALELDDSALYLCASSLDGGAYEQYFGPGTRLTVT.

The V call is TRBV7-6, the J call TRBJ2-3; 7 bases match TRBD1. This CDR3 region has 16 residues. V shed 6 bases, J shed 1 base, and the junction held 10 bases outside the gene matches. Germline CDR1 is SGHVS and CDR2 is FNYEAQ. CDR3 protein: CASSNGQVRGTDTQYF. CDR3 bases: TGTGCCAGCAGTAACGGACAGGTACGAGGCACAGATACGCAGTATTTT. Full variable domain (outside the CDR3, taken from reference TRBV7-6 and TRBJ2-3): GAGVSQSPRYKVTKRGQDVALRCDPISGHVSLYWYRQALGQGPEFLTYFNYEAQQDKSGLPNDRFSAERPEGSISTLTIQRTEQRDSAMYRCASSNGQVRGTDTQYFGPGTRLTVL.

The V call is TRBV4-2, the J call TRBJ1-2, with D unclear. V lost 5 bases to trimming and J lost 2 bases, with 3 bases between them. Germline V gives CDR1 LGHNA, CDR2 YNFKEQ. The CDR3 runs 11 residues. The CDR3 bases are TGTGCCAGCAGCTCAAACTATGGCTACACCTTC. Residues: CASSSNYGYTF.

The rearrangement joins TRBV5-4 to TRBJ1-1; tentative D call: TRBD1 (6 bases). The CDR3 has 12 amino acids. The V gene lost 4 bases and the J gene lost 5 bases, with 9 bases spanning the gap. Germline V gene data show CDR1 as SGHNT and CDR2 as YYREEE (reference sequence). The CDR3 here is CASSRGGTEAFF. CDR3 sequence (DNA): TGTGCCAGCAGCAGGGGGGGGACTGAAGCTTTCTTT.

The genes are TRBV10-1 and TRBJ1-2; D ambiguous. Germline loops: CDR1 WNHNN, CDR2 SYGVQD (reference sequence). The V gene lost 2 bases and the J gene lost 8 bases, with 12 bases spanning the gap. The CDR3 covers 13 residues. The CDR3 region has the DNA TGCGCCAGCAGTGAGGATGTGGGCAGGGGCTACACCTTC. This sequence encodes CASSEDVGRGYTF.

This clone has only a few counts. This rearrangement joins TRBV3-1 (or the pseudogene TRBV3-2) to TRBJ1-1; D gene ambiguous. Between the trimmed V and J ends, which lost 3 bases and 8 bases, there was a span of 7 bases. Germline V gene lookup returns CDR1 LGHDT and CDR2 YNNKEL (reference sequence). This CDR3 comprises 11 residues. The CDR3 protein is CASSHDKEAFF. For the CDR3, the DNA is TGTGCCAGCAGCCATGACAAGGAAGCTTTCTTT.

In this sample, this clone turned up once. The rearrangement links TRBV28 to TRBJ1-6; a weak D match, TRBD1 (5 bases). V lost 4 bases to trimming and J lost 12 bases, with 10 bases between them. Germline V gene data show CDR1 as MDHEN and CDR2 as SYDVKM. CDR3 length equals 12 residues. CDR3 residues: CASSWEDRPLHF. The CDR3 DNA is TGTGCCAGCAGTTGGGAAGACAGACCCCTCCACTTT.

V is TRBV3-1 (or the pseudogene TRBV3-2) and J is TRBJ2-7; no firm D call. This CDR3 is built from 12 residues. Germline V gives CDR1 LGHDT, CDR2 YNNKEL (reference sequence). V lost 2 bases to trimming and J lost 2 bases, with 4 bases between them. The CDR3 nucleotides read TGTGCCAGCAGCCAATGGCCCTACGAGCAGTACTTC. Its protein product is CASSQWPYEQYF.

V gene TRBV14 combines with J gene TRBJ1-1; 9 bases line up with TRBD1. V trimming: 3 bases; J trimming: 2 bases; junction bases outside the gene matches: 7. This CDR3 has 16 residues. The V gene's germline CDR1 is SGHDN and CDR2 FVKESK. The CDR3 nucleotides read TGTGCCAGCAGCCACCGACAGGGGGTCGGAAACACTGAAGCTTTCTTT. This encodes CASSHRQGVGNTEAFF.

The V call is TRBV13, the J call TRBJ2-1; 8 bases are shared with TRBD2. After removal of 5 bases from V and 8 bases from J, the junction contained 8 bases not matched to a gene. The CDR3 length is 14 residues. The germline V gene encodes CDR1 PRHDT and CDR2 FYEKMQ (reference sequence). CDR3 bases: TGTGCCAGCAGCCCGGGACTAGGAGAGTATGAGCAGTTCTTC. This translates into CASSPGLGEYEQFF. Complete variable domain (other parts from reference TRBV13 and TRBJ2-1): AAGVIQSPRHLIKEKRETATLKCYPIPRHDTVYWYQQGPGQDPQFLISFYEKMQSDKGSIPDRFSAQQFSDYHSELNMSSLELGDSALYFCASSPGLGEYEQFFGPGTRLTVL.

The chain carries TRBV6-2 or TRBV6-3 and TRBJ1-2; 8 positions match TRBD1. J was trimmed by 7 bases and V by 6 bases; bases with no gene match: 7. The CDR3 length is 13 residues. Germline V lookup: CDR1 MNHEY, CDR2 SVGEGT. The CDR3 loop reads CASSQTGEAGYTF. For the CDR3, the DNA is TGTGCCAGCAGCCAGACAGGGGAGGCTGGCTACACCTTC.

In this sample, this clone turned up many times. The chain employs TRBV7-3 and TRBJ2-7, with D maybe TRBD2 (7 bases). There are 15 residues in the CDR3. V was shortened by 2 bases and J by 2 bases, with 13 bases between the two germline ends. CDR1 is SGHTA and CDR2 is FQGTGA in the germline V gene. CDR3 residues: CASSLVGGHAYEQYF. The CDR3 bases are TGTGCCAGCAGCTTAGTGGGGGGGCACGCCTACGAGCAGTACTTC.

The chain recombines TRBV11-2 with TRBJ2-7; possibly TRBD1 for D (6 bases). This CDR3 region has 16 residues. The V and J ends lost 2 bases and 7 bases respectively, with 21 bases between them. CDR1 and CDR2 from the germline V gene are SGHAT and FQNNGV. This CDR3 is CASSLLSGTTFAEQYF. The CDR3 nucleotides read TGTGCCAGCAGCTTATTATCCGGGACAACCTTTGCGGAGCAGTACTTC.

The chain employs TRBV29-1 and TRBJ1-4; D gene ambiguous. Looked up from germline, CDR1 is SQVTM and CDR2 is ANQGSEA. This CDR3 is built from 13 residues. V gave up 3 bases and J gave up 7 bases, with 12 bases separating them. As DNA, the CDR3 is TGCAGCGTTGAGGCGTCAACGGGTGAAAAACTGTTTTTT. Its translation: CSVEASTGEKLFF.